This T cell receptor beta chain was retrieved from a study of T cells after yellow fever vaccination. Points from the study as a whole: The study noted that FACS-sorted repertoires could contain abundant clonotypes contaminating from the bulk population.

This clonotype was picked up many times. No antigen is known for it. The CDR3 sequence is 13 residues long. Per germline, CDR1 MNHNS and CDR2 SASEGT. The V gene lost 5 bases and the J gene lost 2 bases, with 9 bases spanning the gap. TCR cDNA was made by 5'RACE template switching, adding a universal primer site and UMIs. TCRdb called the 5' RACE reads again in MiXCR, with one record for every CDR3 protein. The sample includes some 160,000 distinct CDR3 sequences, 6.5% to 8.5% seen only once; the top ten take 2.5%. Sequencing used CD4+ T cells sorted from PBMCs, obtained around 5 days after the first yellow fever vaccination. The receptor's source is a man between 18 and 29 years old who received the YFV17D yellow fever vaccine. The chain recombines TRBV6-1 with TRBJ1-2; TRBD1 might be the D (6 bases). The CDR3 loop reads CASSQTGNYGYTF. The CDR3 DNA follows: TGTGCCAGCAGTCAAACAGGGAACTATGGCTACACCTTC.